This record concerns one TCR beta chain sequence. The antigen remains unidentified. V was cut by 1 base and J by 8 bases, with 9 bases left in between. CDR1 SEHNR and CDR2 FQNEAQ come from the germline V gene (reference sequence). The CDR3 consists of 13 residues. The data were taken from a study of blood T cells in healthy people across ages. Notes on the study in general: There were more naive CD4+ cells and higher diversity in long-lived donors than in aged donors.

Combining a sample-barcoded 5' primer with a J-beta primer mix, a second PCR ran for 7 to 11 cycles. One entry per CDR3 protein, called by TCRdb with MiXCR from the 5' RACE reads. This sample has 650,000 to 800,000 distinct CDR3 sequences; 44% occur once, and the top ten carry roughly 19%. V and J are TRBV7-9 and TRBJ2-1; tentatively, D is TRBD1 (6 bases). The sequenced sample was blood. This TCR came from a man between 60 and 75 years old in good health. This CDR3 reads CASSLGQADEQFF. The CDR3 coding sequence is TGTGCCAGCAGCTTAGGACAGGCCGATGAGCAGTTCTTC. Full variable domain (rest looked up from reference TRBV7-9 and TRBJ2-1): DTGVSQNPRHKITKRGQNVTFRCDPISEHNRLYWYRQTLGQGPEFLTYFQNEAQLEKSRLLSDRFSAERPKGSFSTLEIQRTEQGDSAMYLCASSLGQADEQFFGPGTRLTVL.